This TCR beta chain was obtained from a study of T cell responses to AZD1222 COVID-19 vaccine. The CDR3 runs 17 residues. V lost 6 bases and J 0 bases, leaving 18 bases between the germline ends. Germline CDR1 MNHEY, CDR2 SMNVEV (reference sequence). This clone was found a few times. Its target is not known. Study-level findings and limits: Only five or six AZD1222 recipients tested seropositive at baseline. The CD4 TCRs associated with vaccination extended across spike and predominated at 160-218 and 743-854.

Sequencing used immunoSEQ multiplex PCR; TCRdb keeps in-frame clones, though not all of them. The sample contains more than 150,000 clones, 70% to 90% of which appear only once. Material: peripheral blood, obtained 28 days after the second AZD1222 dose. This TCR derives from an adult who received the AZD1222 COVID-19 vaccine. The J gene is TRBJ1-5, the V gene TRBV27, with D perhaps TRBD1 (6 bases). The CDR3 nucleotides read TGTGCCAGCAGCCTTTCGGGGGGACACTATAGCAATCAGCCCCAGCATTTT. Its translation is CASSLSGGHYSNQPQHF.